This T cell receptor beta chain originates from a study of blood T cell repertoires in COVID-19. Looking at the study overall: Collection of acute and convalescent COVID-19 samples took place in the United States, Italy and Spain. Sources were T cells, B-cell-depleted T cells, or PBMCs; the material itself was cDNA or gDNA.

CDR3 length equals 15 residues. From germline, CDR1 is SGHTS and CDR2 YDEGEE. The ends were cut back, 3 bases at V and 0 bases at J, with 12 bases in the middle. In the source study's methods: Estimates of nucleated cell counts were drawn from the amplification of reference gene primers. Some clones are missing from TCRdb's copy, which holds only in-frame ones; the method was immunoSEQ multiplex PCR. Clone size and V and J calls were adopted from that table, with D and trimming inferred from the DNA. The sample shows about 170,000 clones, about four fifths of them seen only once. The J gene is TRBJ1-1, the V gene TRBV5-8; D not resolved. The TCR comes from a man in his forties who had recovered from COVID-19. Sequenced sample: peripheral blood. CDR3 nucleotides: TGTGCCAGCAGCTACCTGGGAGACATGAACACTGAAGCTTTCTTT. This gives the protein CASSYLGDMNTEAFF.